This TCR beta chain was obtained from a study of pediatric ulcerative colitis. General study findings and limits: Clonal expansions reduced rectal repertoire diversity in acute severe colitis. A couple of patients had blood samples with substantially reduced template counts.

In the case of this clone: Its antigen is as yet unknown.

Before the diagnostic colonoscopy, ulcerative colitis patients were free of immunosuppressive medication. The CDR3 covers 11 residues. Germline CDR1 is DFQATT and CDR2 is SNEGSKA (reference sequence). V lost 3 bases to trimming and J lost 9 bases, with 12 bases between them. Sequencing depth was up to 500,000 reads per sample. The data were produced by immunoSEQ multiplex PCR, yet TCRdb's version contains in-frame clones alone and is incomplete. The sample has tens of thousands of clones; about 90% are singletons. This chain connects TRBV20-1 to TRBJ2-7, with D tentatively TRBD2 (5 bases). The specimen sequenced was blood. This clonotype originated in a boy younger than 18 with severe ulcerative colitis. In DNA form, the CDR3 reads TGCAGTGCTAGTGCCGACTATTGGCAGTACTTC. This translates into CSASADYWQYF.